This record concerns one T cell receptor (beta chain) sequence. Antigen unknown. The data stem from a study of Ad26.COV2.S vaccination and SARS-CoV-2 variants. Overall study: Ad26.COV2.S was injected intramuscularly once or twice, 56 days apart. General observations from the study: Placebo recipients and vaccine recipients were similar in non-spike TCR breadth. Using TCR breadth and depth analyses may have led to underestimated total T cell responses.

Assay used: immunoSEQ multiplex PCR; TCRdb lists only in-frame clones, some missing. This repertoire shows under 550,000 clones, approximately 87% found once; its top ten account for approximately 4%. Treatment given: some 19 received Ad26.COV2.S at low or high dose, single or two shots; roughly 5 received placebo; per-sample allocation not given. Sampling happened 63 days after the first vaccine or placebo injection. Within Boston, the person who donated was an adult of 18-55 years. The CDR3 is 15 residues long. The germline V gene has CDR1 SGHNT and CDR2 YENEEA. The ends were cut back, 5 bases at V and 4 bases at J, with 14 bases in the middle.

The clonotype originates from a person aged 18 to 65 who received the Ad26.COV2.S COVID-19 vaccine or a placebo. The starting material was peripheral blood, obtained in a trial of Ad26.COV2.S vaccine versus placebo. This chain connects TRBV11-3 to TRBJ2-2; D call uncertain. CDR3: CASSESTGFTGELFF. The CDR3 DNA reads TGTGCCAGCAGCGAAAGCACGGGTTTCACCGGGGAGCTGTTTTTT.